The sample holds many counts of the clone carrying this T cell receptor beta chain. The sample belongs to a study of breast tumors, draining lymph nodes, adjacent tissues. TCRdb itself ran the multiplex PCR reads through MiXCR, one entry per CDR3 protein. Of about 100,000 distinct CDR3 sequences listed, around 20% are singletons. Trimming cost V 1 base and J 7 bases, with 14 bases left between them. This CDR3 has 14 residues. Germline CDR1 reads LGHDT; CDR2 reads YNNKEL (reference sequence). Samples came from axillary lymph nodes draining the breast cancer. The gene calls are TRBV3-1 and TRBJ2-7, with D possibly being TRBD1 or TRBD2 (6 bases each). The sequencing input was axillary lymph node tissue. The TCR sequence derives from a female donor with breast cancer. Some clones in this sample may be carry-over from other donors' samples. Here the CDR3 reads CASSQGGARGEQYF. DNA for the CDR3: TGTGCCAGCAGCCAAGGGGGGGCGCGGGGAGAGCAGTACTTC.